This T cell receptor (beta chain) was observed in a study of control samples from healthy donors and cancer patients. Generated by immunoSEQ multiplex PCR, the TCRdb table keeps only in-frame clones and is missing some. The sample includes 75,000 to 90,000 clones, about 89% of them seen just once. The CDR3 runs to 15 residues. Germline V gene data show CDR1 as LGHNT and CDR2 as FRNRAP. Trimming took 3 bases from V and 2 from J, leaving 11 bases between them. Sequenced sample: blood. The TCR was taken from a man under 40 in good health. The chain uses TRBV12-5 and TRBJ2-1; D might be TRBD1 or TRBD2, each matching 5 bases. The CDR3 sequence is CASGFGTLTYNEQFF. The CDR3 region has the DNA TGTGCTAGTGGTTTCGGGACCTTAACCTACAATGAGCAGTTCTTC.